The next 21 T cell receptor beta chains were all read from a single sample in a study of cytomegalovirus exposure and HLA in healthy donors. Generated by immunoSEQ multiplex PCR, the TCRdb table keeps only in-frame clones and is missing some. The sample consists of roughly 250,000 clones, around 86% of them appearing once. The specimen was PBMCs. The receptors stem from a woman in her twenties or thirties in good health and CMV-seropositive.

Here the CDR3 DNA reads TGCGCCAGCAGCTTCGGTGTCGCGGACACTGAAGCTTTCTTT. Translated, it gives CASSFGVADTEAFF. The V call is TRBV5-1, the J call TRBJ1-1; D is uncertain. The CDR3 contains 14 residues. Germline CDR1 is SGHRS and CDR2 is YFSETQ. The V end lost 2 bases, the J end lost 3 bases, and 11 bases lay between the germline ends. The full variable domain, in which reference TRBV5-1 and TRBJ1-1 provide the parts outside the CDR3, is KAGVTQTPRYLIKTRGQQVTLSCSPISGHRSVSWYQQTPGQGLQFLFEYFSETQRNKGNFPGRFSGRQFSNSRSEMNVSTLELGDSALYLCASSFGVADTEAFFGQGTRLTVV.

The V gene is TRBV7-2, the J gene TRBJ2-3, with TRBD2 identical over 8 bases. The V segment lost 3 bases and the J segment 3 bases; nucleotides outside the gene matches: 8. In germline, CDR1 is SGHTA, CDR2 FQGNSA. This CDR3 spans 16 amino acids. The CDR3 region has the DNA TGTGCCAGCAGCTTCCGACCAGCGGGAGTGACAGATACGCAGTATTTT. It is translated as CASSFRPAGVTDTQYF.

The V call is TRBV19, the J call TRBJ2-1; D might be TRBD2 (5 bases). The CDR3 consists of 15 residues. Trimming pared 3 bases from V and 6 bases from J, leaving 15 bases between. Germline V gives CDR1 LNHDA, CDR2 SQIVND (reference sequence). The CDR3 protein is CASSITSSMFNEQFF. The CDR3 DNA reads TGTGCCAGTAGTATCACGTCTAGCATGTTCAATGAGCAGTTCTTC.

This chain links TRBV7-9 with TRBJ1-1; D unresolved. This CDR3 spans 14 amino acids. Germline-derived CDR1 and CDR2 are SEHNR and FQNEAQ (reference sequence). Deletions cut 3 bases from V and 0 bases from J, with 8 bases between. Here the CDR3 reads CASSLLELNTEAFF. CDR3 in DNA: TGTGCCAGCAGCTTGCTTGAGCTGAACACTGAAGCTTTCTTT.

In DNA, the CDR3 is TGTGCCAGCAGCGTAAGTGGGCAGGGCACCGGGGAGCTGTTTTTT. This gives the protein CASSVSGQGTGELFF. The V and J genes are TRBV9 and TRBJ2-2; D may be TRBD1 (5 bases). From germline, CDR1 is SGDLS and CDR2 YYNGEE. CDR3 size: 15 residues. V was clipped by 1 base and J by 4 bases, with 11 bases between them.

This sequence joins TRBV6-5 and TRBJ1-1; possible D gene TRBD1, 6 bases. Trimming took off 5 bases at V and 4 bases at J, with 17 bases between the two ends. The CDR3 length is 15 residues. The germline V gene encodes CDR1 MNHEY and CDR2 SVGAGI. For the CDR3, the DNA is TGTGCCAGCAGTGCCCGGACAGACATGGGCACTGAAGCTTTCTTT. This codes for CASSARTDMGTEAFF.

The V gene is TRBV27, the J gene TRBJ2-1; 14 bases fit TRBD2. CDR3 size: 19 residues. V lost 4 bases to trimming and J lost 6 bases; unmatched junction nucleotides: 14. Germline V gene lookup returns CDR1 MNHEY and CDR2 SMNVEV (reference sequence). The CDR3 coding sequence is TGTGCCAGCAGTTCTCCGGGACAACGGGGACTAGCGGGAGTCAATGAGCAGTTCTTC. This codes for CASSSPGQRGLAGVNEQFF.

V usage is TRBV30 and J usage is TRBJ2-5, with 9 positions matching TRBD2. Germline-derived CDR1 and CDR2 are GTSNPN and SVGIG (reference sequence). The CDR3 covers 16 residues. The V and J ends lost 4 bases and 4 bases, in that order; junction bases with no gene match: 13. This CDR3 is CAWNRVRYSGRETQYF. CDR3 coding DNA: TGTGCCTGGAACCGGGTGCGTTATAGCGGGAGAGAGACCCAGTACTTC.

The chain carries TRBV4-1 and TRBJ2-7; 9 nucleotides agree with TRBD2. J was trimmed by 2 bases and V by 3 bases; bases with no gene match: 11. CDR3 length: 17 residues. In germline, CDR1 is MGHRA, CDR2 YSYEKL. CDR3 bases: TGCGCCAGCAGCCATCCGATGGGCGGGGGGGTTCCCTACGAGCAGTACTTC. The encoded protein is CASSHPMGGGVPYEQYF.

The chain links TRBV30 to TRBJ1-5, with D possibly being TRBD1 (5 bases). CDR3 size: 13 residues. V was shortened by 3 bases and J by 5 bases, with 11 bases between the two germline ends. Germline CDR1 and CDR2: GTSNPN and SVGIG (reference sequence). The CDR3 bases are TGTGCCTGGAGCGGGCGGGGGGATCAGCCCCAGCATTTT. Protein sequence: CAWSGRGDQPQHF. Full variable domain (rest looked up from reference TRBV30 and TRBJ1-5): SQTIHQWPATLVQPVGSPLSLECTVEGTSNPNLYWYRQAAGRGLQLLFYSVGIGQISSEVPQNLSASRPQDRQFILSSKKLLLSDSGFYLCAWSGRGDQPQHFGDGTRLSIL.

This chain connects TRBV28 to TRBJ2-5; 7 positions agree with TRBD1. The CDR3 extends over 12 amino acids. J was trimmed by 4 bases and V by 6 bases; bases with no gene match: 2. In germline, CDR1 is MDHEN, CDR2 SYDVKM. The CDR3: CASRGDRETQYF. CDR3 DNA sequence: TGTGCCAGCAGGGGGGACAGAGAGACCCAGTACTTC.

This chain links TRBV28 with TRBJ2-7; 10 positions match TRBD2. V shed 5 bases, J shed 4 bases, and the junction held 8 bases outside the gene matches. Germline V CDR1 and CDR2: MDHEN, SYDVKM. The CDR3 loop spans 15 amino acids. This chain's CDR3 is CASSTLAGVGYEQYF. The CDR3 DNA reads as TGTGCCAGCAGTACTCTAGCGGGAGTCGGATACGAGCAGTACTTC.

The CDR3 sequence: CASSRRDGTGELFF. In nucleotides, the CDR3 is TGTGCCAGCAGCCGGCGGGACGGCACCGGGGAGCTGTTTTTT. This chain joins TRBV7-2 and TRBJ2-2, with a tentative D call TRBD2 (6 bases). The length of the CDR3 is 14 residues. Trimming cost V 5 bases and J 4 bases, with 11 bases left between them. Germline CDR1 SGHTA, CDR2 FQGNSA.

The sample holds one count of this clone. V and J are TRBV4-1 and TRBJ2-5; TRBD1 might be the D (5 bases). The ends were cut back, 2 bases at V and 5 bases at J, with 12 bases in the middle. The CDR3 extends over 14 amino acids. The germline gives CDR1 MGHRA, CDR2 YSYEKL. For the CDR3, the DNA is TGCGCCAGCAGCCAACCGTCTCAGGGTGAGACCCAGTACTTC. Amino acid sequence: CASSQPSQGETQYF.

The rearrangement uses TRBV6-6 and TRBJ2-1, with D maybe TRBD2 (5 bases). The CDR3 runs to 14 residues. Trimming took 2 bases from V and 4 from J, leaving 9 bases between them. Germline V CDR1 and CDR2: MNHNY, SVGAGI (reference sequence). The CDR3 here is CASSYLRTYNEQFF. CDR3 nucleotide sequence: TGTGCCAGCAGTTACCTCCGGACTTACAATGAGCAGTTCTTC.

The rearrangement links TRBV7-8 to TRBJ2-1; the D gene is possibly TRBD1 (5 bases). Germline V gives CDR1 SGHVS, CDR2 FQNEAQ. The CDR3 contains 16 residues. Trimming removed 0 bases at V and 3 bases at J, with 12 bases between. CDR3 sequence (DNA): TGTGCCAGCAGCTTAGCCGGCCAGGGTCACTACAATGAGCAGTTCTTC. Amino acid sequence: CASSLAGQGHYNEQFF.

V gene TRBV25-1 combines with J gene TRBJ1-4, with D uncertain. The germline gives CDR1 MGHDK, CDR2 SYGVNS. This CDR3 region has 15 residues. V was pared by 4 bases and J by 8 bases, with 17 bases between. The CDR3 here is CASSAPVEGWEKLFF. CDR3 nucleotide sequence: TGTGCCAGCAGTGCCCCAGTAGAGGGTTGGGAAAAACTGTTTTTT.

This chain connects TRBV7-8 to TRBJ2-7, with D perhaps matching TRBD2 (7 bases). V lost 3 bases, J lost 6 bases, and 15 bases lay in between. Germline lookup yields CDR1 SGHVS and CDR2 FQNEAQ. This CDR3 contains 14 residues. The CDR3 loop reads CASSFAGGASEQYF. The CDR3 DNA follows: TGTGCCAGCAGCTTTGCTGGGGGGGCATCCGAGCAGTACTTC.

The chain combines TRBV11-3 with TRBJ2-7; D is undetermined. The germline CDR1 and CDR2 sequences are SGHNT and YENEEA. The CDR3 runs 15 residues. V lost 3 bases to trimming and J lost 1 base, with 13 bases between them. CDR3 sequence: CASSLPGYGSYEQYF. In nucleotides, the CDR3 is TGTGCCAGCAGCTTGCCCGGGTATGGATCCTACGAGCAGTACTTC.

The J gene is TRBJ1-5, the V gene TRBV18; maybe TRBD1 (5 bases). The V end was cut by 5 bases, the J end by 1 base, with 24 bases between. Germline CDR1 and CDR2: KGHSH and LQKENI. The CDR3 runs to 19 residues. As DNA, the CDR3 is TGTGCCAGCTCAACAAACCAGGACGCAGGGTTCCGAAGCAATCAGCCCCAGCATTTT. It encodes CASSTNQDAGFRSNQPQHF.

This chain connects TRBV9 to TRBJ2-3; tentative D call: TRBD1 (5 bases). The CDR3 has 13 residues. V lost 3 bases to trimming and J lost 3 bases, with 8 bases between them. Germline-derived CDR1 and CDR2 are SGDLS and YYNGEE. The CDR3: CASSEYRTDTQYF. In DNA form, the CDR3 reads TGTGCCAGCAGCGAATACAGGACAGATACGCAGTATTTT.